A single sample gave rise to the 6 T cell receptor beta chains below, sequenced in a study of monozygotic twins with inflammatory bowel disease. TCRdb reprocessed the 5' RACE reads and stores each CDR3 protein as one record, lacking DNA. There are some 440,000 distinct CDR3 sequences in the sample, with 2% to 3% held by the top ten. The sample taken for sequencing was blood. The receptor set was obtained from a human donor with ulcerative colitis or Crohn's disease, or a healthy co-twin of an affected twin (not recorded which).

V gene TRBV4-1 combines with J gene TRBJ2-5; TCRdb indicates TRBD1, and absent DNA this call remains unverified. CDR1 is MGHRA, CDR2 YSYEKL, per germline. CDR3 length: 15 amino acids. This CDR3 is CASSPARGRQETQYF.

CDR3: CASSLWASGTTDTQYF. The V gene is TRBV28, the J gene TRBJ2-3; TCRdb picks TRBD2, but there is no DNA to check that call. The CDR3 has 16 amino acids. CDR1 MDHEN and CDR2 SYDVKM come from the germline V gene. Looking up the rest from reference TRBV28 and TRBJ2-3 gives the full variable domain: DVKVTQSSRYLVKRTGEKVFLECVQDMDHENMFWYRQDPGLGLRLIYFSYDVKMKEKGDIPEGYSVSREKKERFSLILESASTNQTSMYLCASSLWASGTTDTQYFGPGTRLTVL.

This chain connects TRBV6-5 to TRBJ2-2; TCRdb calls TRBD1, which cannot be checked without DNA. The CDR3 spans 13 residues. Germline V gene sequence: CDR1 MNHEY, CDR2 SVGAGI. CDR3: CASRTGRSLELFF.

CDR3 amino acids: CASGSPLAIGGAYNEQFF. The V and J genes are TRBV28 and TRBJ2-1; TCRdb indicates TRBD1, and absent DNA this call remains unverified. Germline V gives CDR1 MDHEN, CDR2 SYDVKM. The CDR3 has 18 residues.

The gene calls are TRBV2 and TRBJ2-3. Germline loops: CDR1 SNHLY, CDR2 FYNNEI. CDR3 length: 14 residues. CDR3 residues: CASKVQTSTDTQYF.

CDR3 loop: CASSQPSSREQYF. The J gene is TRBJ2-7, the V gene TRBV6-5. The germline CDR1 and CDR2 sequences are MNHEY and SVGAGI. CDR3 length: 13 amino acids.